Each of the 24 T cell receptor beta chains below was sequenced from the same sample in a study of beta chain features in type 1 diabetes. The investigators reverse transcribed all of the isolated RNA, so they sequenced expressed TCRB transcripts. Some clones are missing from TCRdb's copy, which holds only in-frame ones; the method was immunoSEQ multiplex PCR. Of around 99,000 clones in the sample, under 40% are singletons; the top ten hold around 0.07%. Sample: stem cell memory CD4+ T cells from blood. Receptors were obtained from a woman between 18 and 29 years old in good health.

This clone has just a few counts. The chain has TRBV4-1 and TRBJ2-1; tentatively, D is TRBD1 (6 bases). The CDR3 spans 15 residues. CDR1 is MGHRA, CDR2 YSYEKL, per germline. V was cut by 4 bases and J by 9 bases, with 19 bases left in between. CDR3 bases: TGCGCCAGCAGCCTGTGGCTGATTACAGGGACTGAGCAGTTCTTC. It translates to CASSLWLITGTEQFF.

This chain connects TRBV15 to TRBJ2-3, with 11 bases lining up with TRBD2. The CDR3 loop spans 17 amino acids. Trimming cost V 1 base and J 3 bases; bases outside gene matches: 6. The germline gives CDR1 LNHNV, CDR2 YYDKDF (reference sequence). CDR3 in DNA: TGTGCCACCAGCAGAGGGACTAGCGGGCGTGCGACAGATACGCAGTATTTT. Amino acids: CATSRGTSGRATDTQYF.

In DNA form, the CDR3 reads TGTGCCAGCTCACCACCGGGCAGGGGCCACTCCTACGAGCAGTACTTC. As protein: CASSPPGRGHSYEQYF. The gene calls are TRBV18 and TRBJ2-7, with D maybe TRBD1 (6 bases). Germline CDR1 and CDR2: KGHSH and LQKENI. Trimming left V 0 bases short and J 0 bases short, with 12 bases between. This CDR3 has 16 residues.

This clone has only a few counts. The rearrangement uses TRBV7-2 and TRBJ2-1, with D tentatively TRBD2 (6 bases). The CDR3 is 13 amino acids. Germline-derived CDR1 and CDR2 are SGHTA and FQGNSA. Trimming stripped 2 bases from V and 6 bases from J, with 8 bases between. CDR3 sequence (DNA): TGTGCCAGCAGCTTAACGGAGGGCAATGAGCAGTTCTTC. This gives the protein CASSLTEGNEQFF.

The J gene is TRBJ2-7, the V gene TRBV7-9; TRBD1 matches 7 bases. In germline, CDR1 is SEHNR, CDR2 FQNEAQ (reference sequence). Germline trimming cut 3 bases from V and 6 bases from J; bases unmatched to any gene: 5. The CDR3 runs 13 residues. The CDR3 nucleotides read TGTGCCAGCAGCTTGAGGGGGCGTAGCGAGCAGTACTTC. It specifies CASSLRGRSEQYF.

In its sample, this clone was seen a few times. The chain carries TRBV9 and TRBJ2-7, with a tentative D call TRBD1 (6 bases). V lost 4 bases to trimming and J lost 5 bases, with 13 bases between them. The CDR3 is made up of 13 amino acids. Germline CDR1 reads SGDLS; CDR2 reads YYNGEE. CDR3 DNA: TGTGCCAGCAGCCCAACAGGGCCCCACGAGCAGTACTTC. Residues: CASSPTGPHEQYF. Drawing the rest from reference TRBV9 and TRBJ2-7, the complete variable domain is DSGVTQTPKHLITATGQRVTLRCSPRSGDLSVYWYQQSLDQGLQFLIQYYNGEERAKGNILERFSAQQFPDLHSELNLSSLELGDSALYFCASSPTGPHEQYFGPGTRLTVT.

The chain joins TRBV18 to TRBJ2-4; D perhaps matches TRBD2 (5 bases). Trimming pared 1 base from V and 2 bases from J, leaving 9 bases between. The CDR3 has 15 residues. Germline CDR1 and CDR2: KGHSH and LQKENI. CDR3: CASSPRREPKNIQYF. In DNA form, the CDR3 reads TGTGCCAGCTCACCACGACGGGAACCCAAAAACATTCAGTACTTC. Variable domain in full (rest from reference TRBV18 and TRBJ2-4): NAGVMQNPRHLVRRRGQEARLRCSPMKGHSHVYWYRQLPEEGLKFMVYLQKENIIDESGMPKERFSAEFPKEGPSILRIQQVVRGDSAAYFCASSPRREPKNIQYFGAGTRLSVL.

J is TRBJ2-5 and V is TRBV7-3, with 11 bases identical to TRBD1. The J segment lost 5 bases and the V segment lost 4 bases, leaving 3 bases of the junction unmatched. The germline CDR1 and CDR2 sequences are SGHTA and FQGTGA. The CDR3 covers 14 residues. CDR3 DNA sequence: TGTGCCAGCAGCTGGGACAGGGGGGATGAGACCCAGTACTTC. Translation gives CASSWDRGDETQYF.

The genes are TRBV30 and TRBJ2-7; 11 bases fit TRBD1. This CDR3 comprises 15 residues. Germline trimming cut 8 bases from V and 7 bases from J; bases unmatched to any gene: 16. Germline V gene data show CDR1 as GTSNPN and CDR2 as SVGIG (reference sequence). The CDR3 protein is CALGYGTGGWREQYF. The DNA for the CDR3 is TGTGCCCTTGGGTACGGGACAGGGGGTTGGAGGGAGCAGTACTTC.

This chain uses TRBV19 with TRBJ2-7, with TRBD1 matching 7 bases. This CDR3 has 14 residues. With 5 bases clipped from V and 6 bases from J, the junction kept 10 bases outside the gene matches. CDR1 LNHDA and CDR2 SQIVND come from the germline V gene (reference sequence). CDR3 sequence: CASSPRTGSGEQYF. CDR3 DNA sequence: TGTGCCAGTAGTCCACGGACAGGTTCCGGCGAGCAGTACTTC. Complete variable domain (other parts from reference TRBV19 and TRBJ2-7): DGGITQSPKYLFRKEGQNVTLSCEQNLNHDAMYWYRQDPGQGLRLIYYSQIVNDFQKGDIAEGYSVSREKKESFPLTVTSAQKNPTAFYLCASSPRTGSGEQYFGPGTRLTVT.

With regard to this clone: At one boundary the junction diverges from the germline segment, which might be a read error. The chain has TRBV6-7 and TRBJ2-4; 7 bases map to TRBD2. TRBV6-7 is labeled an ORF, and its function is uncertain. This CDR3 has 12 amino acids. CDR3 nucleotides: TGTGCCAGCAGTTACTTCTGGGGGGGGAGGAACTTC. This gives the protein CASSYFWGGRNF.

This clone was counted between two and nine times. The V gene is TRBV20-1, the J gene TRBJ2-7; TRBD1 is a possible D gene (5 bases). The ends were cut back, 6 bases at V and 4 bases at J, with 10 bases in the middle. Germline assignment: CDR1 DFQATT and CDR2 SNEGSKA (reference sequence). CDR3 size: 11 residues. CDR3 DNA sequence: TGCAGTGCCCCGGCAGGGTACGAGCAGTACTTC. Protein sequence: CSAPAGYEQYF.

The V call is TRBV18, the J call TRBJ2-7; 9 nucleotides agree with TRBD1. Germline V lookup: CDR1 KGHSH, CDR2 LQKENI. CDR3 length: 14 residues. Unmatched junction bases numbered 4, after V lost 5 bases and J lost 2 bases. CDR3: CASSAGQGPYEQYF. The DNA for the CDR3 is TGTGCCAGCTCAGCCGGACAGGGGCCCTACGAGCAGTACTTC.

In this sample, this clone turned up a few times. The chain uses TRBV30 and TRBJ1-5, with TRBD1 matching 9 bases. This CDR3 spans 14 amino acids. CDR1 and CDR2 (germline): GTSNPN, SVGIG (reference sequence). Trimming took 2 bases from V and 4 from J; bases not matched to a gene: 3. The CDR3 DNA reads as TGTGCCTGGAGTCCTGGGACAGGGAATCAGCCCCAGCATTTT. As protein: CAWSPGTGNQPQHF.

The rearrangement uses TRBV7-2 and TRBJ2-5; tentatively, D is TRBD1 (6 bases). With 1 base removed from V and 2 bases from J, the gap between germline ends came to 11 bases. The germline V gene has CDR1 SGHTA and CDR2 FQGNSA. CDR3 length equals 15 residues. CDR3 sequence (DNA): TGTGCCAGCAGCTTAGTAGGGGGAAGGCAAGAGACCCAGTACTTC. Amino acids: CASSLVGGRQETQYF.

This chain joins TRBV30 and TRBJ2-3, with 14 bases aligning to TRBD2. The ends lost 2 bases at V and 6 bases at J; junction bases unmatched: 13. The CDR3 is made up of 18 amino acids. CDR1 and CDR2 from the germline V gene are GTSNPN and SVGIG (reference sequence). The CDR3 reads CAWSLRLGTSGSGDTQYF. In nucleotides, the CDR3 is TGTGCCTGGAGTTTACGTCTCGGGACTAGCGGGAGTGGTGATACGCAGTATTTT.

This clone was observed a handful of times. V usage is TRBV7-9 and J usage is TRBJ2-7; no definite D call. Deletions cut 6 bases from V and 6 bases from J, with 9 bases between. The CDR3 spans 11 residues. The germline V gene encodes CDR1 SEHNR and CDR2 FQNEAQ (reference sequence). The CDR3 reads CASSYISEQYF. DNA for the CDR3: TGTGCCAGCAGTTACATTTCCGAGCAGTACTTC.

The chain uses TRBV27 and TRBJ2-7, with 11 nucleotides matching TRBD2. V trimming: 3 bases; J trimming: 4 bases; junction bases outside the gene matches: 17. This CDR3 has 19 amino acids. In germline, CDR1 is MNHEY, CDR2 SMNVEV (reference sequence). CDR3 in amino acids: CASSFVLGSGRAVLYEQYF. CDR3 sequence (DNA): TGTGCCAGCAGTTTTGTGTTGGGTAGCGGGAGGGCCGTTCTGTACGAGCAGTACTTC.

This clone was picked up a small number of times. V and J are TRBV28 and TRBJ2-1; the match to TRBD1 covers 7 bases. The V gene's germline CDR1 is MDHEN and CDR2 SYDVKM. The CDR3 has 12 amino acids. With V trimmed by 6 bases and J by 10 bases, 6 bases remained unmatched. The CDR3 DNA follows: TGTGCCAGCAGATTAGACAGGGCGGAGCAGTTCTTC. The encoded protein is CASRLDRAEQFF.

The CDR3 nucleotides are TGTGCCACCAGCAGACCGACTGGACTAGCGGTTGGTGTTGGTGAGCAGTTCTTC. It translates to CATSRPTGLAVGVGEQFF. This sequence joins TRBV15 and TRBJ2-1, with 10 bases that match TRBD2. V lost 2 bases, J lost 9 bases, and 16 bases stayed unmatched. Germline CDR1 and CDR2: LNHNV and YYDKDF (reference sequence). CDR3 length: 18 residues.

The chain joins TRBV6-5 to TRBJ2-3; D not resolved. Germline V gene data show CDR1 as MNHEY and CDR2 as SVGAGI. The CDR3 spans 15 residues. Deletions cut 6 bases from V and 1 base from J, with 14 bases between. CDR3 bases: TGTGCCAGCAGGACGAAAAGCGCGGGCACAGATACGCAGTATTTT. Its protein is CASRTKSAGTDTQYF.

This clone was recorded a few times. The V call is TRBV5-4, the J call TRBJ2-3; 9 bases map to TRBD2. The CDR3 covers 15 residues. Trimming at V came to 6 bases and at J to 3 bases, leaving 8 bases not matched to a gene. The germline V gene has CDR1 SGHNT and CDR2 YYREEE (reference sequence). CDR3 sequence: CASTRLAERTDTQYF. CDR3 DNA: TGTGCCAGCACCAGACTAGCGGAGCGGACAGATACGCAGTATTTT.

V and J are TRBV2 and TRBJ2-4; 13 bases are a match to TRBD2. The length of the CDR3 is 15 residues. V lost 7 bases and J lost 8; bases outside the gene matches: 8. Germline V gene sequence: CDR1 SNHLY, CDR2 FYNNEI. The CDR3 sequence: CASTSTSGRRDIQYF. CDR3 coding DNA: TGTGCCAGCACCTCGACTAGCGGGAGGAGGGACATTCAGTACTTC.

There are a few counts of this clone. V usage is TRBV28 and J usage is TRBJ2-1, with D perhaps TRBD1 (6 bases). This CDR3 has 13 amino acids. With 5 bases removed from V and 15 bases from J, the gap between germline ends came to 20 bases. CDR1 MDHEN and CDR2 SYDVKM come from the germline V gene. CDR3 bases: TGTGCCAGCAGTCACCCAACCACAGGGATAAGGTTCTTC. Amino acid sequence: CASSHPTTGIRFF.